The 29 T cell receptor beta chains below come from one sample, sequenced in a study of regulatory T cells in long-lasting Graves disease. Stated time point: newly diagnosed GD, antithyroid drugs for less than 3 months. RNA extracted from PBMCs served as the sequencing template. Arm-PCR of CDR3 regions and iRepertoire HTBI primers were the basis on which TCR beta libraries were built. TCRdb recomputed calls from the multiplex PCR reads with MiXCR, one row per CDR3 protein. The data show hundreds of thousands of distinct CDR3 sequences, 15% to 20% seen once. This sample was also put to use in a study of T cells in Graves' hyperthyroidism and ophthalmopathy.

Sample: peripheral blood mononuclear cells (PBMCs), taken at new diagnosis, from a patient treated with antithyroid drugs. The source of these receptors is a woman between 25 and 40 years old with Graves disease.

This clonotype was found a few times. This rearrangement joins TRBV11-2 to TRBJ2-2; D assignment may be TRBD1 or TRBD2 (6 bases each). CDR1 is SGHAT, CDR2 FQNNGV, per germline. This CDR3 has 16 residues. V lost 1 base and J lost 6, with 15 bases in between. CDR3 region: CASSLGPGARSGELFF. The CDR3 DNA follows: TGTGCCAGCAGCTTAGGGCCGGGGGCTCGGTCCGGGGAGCTGTTTTTT.

This clonotype was picked up many times. The rearrangement uses TRBV7-3 and TRBJ1-1; unclear D gene. V shed 5 bases and J shed 1 base, with 11 bases lying between them. CDR1 and CDR2 (germline): SGHTA, FQGTGA. The length of the CDR3 is 14 residues. The CDR3 DNA is TGTGCCAGCAGCGAGAATCCGCAGAACACTGAAGCTTTCTTT. It is translated as CASSENPQNTEAFF.

This clonotype was recorded at least ten times. The rearrangement links TRBV7-2 to TRBJ1-6, with 9 nucleotides matching TRBD1. Looked up from germline, CDR1 is SGHTA and CDR2 is FQGNSA. This CDR3 comprises 19 residues. Germline trimming cut 2 bases from V and 4 bases from J; bases unmatched to any gene: 12. Here the CDR3 reads CASSLRGDRVEGYNSPLHF. The CDR3 coding sequence is TGTGCCAGCAGCTTAAGGGGGGACAGGGTGGAAGGTTATAATTCACCCCTCCACTTT.

The CDR3 region has the DNA TGTGCCAGCAGCTTGACTGCCTTCCCTAGGAACGAGCAGTACTTC. As protein: CASSLTAFPRNEQYF. The J gene is TRBJ2-7, the V gene TRBV28; D unresolved. The length of the CDR3 is 15 residues. Germline V gene data show CDR1 as MDHEN and CDR2 as SYDVKM. V was clipped by 6 bases and J by 5 bases, with 20 bases between them. Based on the CDR3 plus reference TRBV28 and TRBJ2-7, the full variable domain is DVKVTQSSRYLVKRTGEKVFLECVQDMDHENMFWYRQDPGLGLRLIYFSYDVKMKEKGDIPEGYSVSREKKERFSLILESASTNQTSMYLCASSLTAFPRNEQYFGPGTRLTVT.

This clonotype was recorded many times. This chain connects TRBV28 to TRBJ2-2, with 8 nucleotides matching TRBD2. From germline, CDR1 is MDHEN and CDR2 SYDVKM. V was clipped by 2 bases and J by 6 bases; unmatched bases: 5. The CDR3 is 15 amino acids. CDR3 residues: CASSLPVGLAGELFF. CDR3 nucleotide sequence: TGTGCCAGCAGTTTACCCGTGGGACTAGCCGGGGAGCTGTTTTTT.

The chain combines TRBV12-3 or TRBV12-4 with TRBJ1-4; D gene unclear. The CDR3 sequence is 15 residues long. V shed 2 bases and J shed 10 bases, with 17 bases lying between them. The CDR3 loop is CASSLYELGAVKLFF. CDR3 nucleotides: TGTGCCAGCAGTTTATACGAACTCGGCGCGGTAAAACTGTTTTTT.

This clonotype occurred once. This chain joins TRBV24-1 and TRBJ2-1; tentatively, D is TRBD1 or TRBD2 (6 bases each). Germline loops: CDR1 KGHDR, CDR2 SFDVKD. There are 16 residues in the CDR3. Between the trimmed V and J ends, which lost 4 bases and 6 bases, there was a span of 18 bases. The DNA for the CDR3 is TGTGCCACCAGTGACCGGACTGCCGGGGGCCCCAATGAGCAGTTCTTC. Translation gives CATSDRTAGGPNEQFF.

This clonotype was counted between two and nine times. The chain is built from TRBV7-8 and TRBJ1-1; D not resolved. CDR3 length equals 13 residues. V shed 5 bases and J shed 4 bases, with 11 bases lying between them. The germline V gene has CDR1 SGHVS and CDR2 FQNEAQ. As DNA, the CDR3 is TGTGCCAGCAGCGGGCAAGCCGGCACTGAAGCTTTCTTT. Its protein product is CASSGQAGTEAFF.

The table lists this clonotype with a few counts. The chain carries TRBV11-3 and TRBJ2-1, with a weak D call TRBD1 (6 bases). V was pared by 5 bases and J by 4 bases, with 12 bases between. The CDR3 is 14 residues long. Germline CDR1 SGHNT, CDR2 YENEEA. For the CDR3, the DNA is TGTGCCAGCAGCGAGGGACATCCATACAATGAGCAGTTCTTC. Residues: CASSEGHPYNEQFF. The variable domain in full, completed from reference TRBV11-3 and TRBJ2-1, reads EAGVVQSPRYKIIEKKQPVAFWCNPISGHNTLYWYLQNLGQGPELLIRYENEEAVDDSQLPKDRFSAERLKGVDSTLKIQPAELGDSAVYLCASSEGHPYNEQFFGPGTRLTVL.

The sample holds a few counts of this clonotype. The J gene is TRBJ1-5, the V gene TRBV28; a weak D match, TRBD1 (6 bases). The CDR3 contains 12 residues. In germline, CDR1 is MDHEN, CDR2 SYDVKM. CDR3 coding DNA: TGTGCTACAGGGCGAAACGGTCAGCCCCAGCATTTT. This encodes CATGRNGQPQHF. Full variable domain (outside the CDR3, taken from reference TRBV28 and TRBJ1-5): DVKVTQSSRYLVKRTGEKVFLECVQDMDHENMFWYRQDPGLGLRLIYFSYDVKMKEKGDIPEGYSVSREKKERFSLILESASTNQTSMYLCATGRNGQPQHFGDGTRLSIL.

The chain combines TRBV18 with TRBJ2-1; D tentatively fits TRBD1 or TRBD2 (5 bases each). V shed 5 bases and J shed 5 bases, with 16 bases lying between them. This CDR3 has 15 amino acids. Germline assignment: CDR1 KGHSH and CDR2 LQKENI. CDR3 sequence reads: CASSTTTGRNNEQFF. In nucleotides, the CDR3 is TGTGCCAGCTCAACAACAACGGGACGAAACAATGAGCAGTTCTTC.

This clonotype has just a few counts. The V and J genes are TRBV12-3 or TRBV12-4 and TRBJ1-1, with TRBD1 matching 8 bases. This CDR3 comprises 17 residues. The V segment lost 5 bases and the J segment 5 bases; nucleotides outside the gene matches: 16. The CDR3 loop reads CASSPNQGGTGGTEAFF. Written as DNA, the CDR3 is TGTGCCAGCAGTCCCAATCAGGGGGGGACAGGAGGGACTGAAGCTTTCTTT.

This clonotype has at least ten counts. The chain carries TRBV20-1 and TRBJ2-7; D may be TRBD2 (6 bases). Trimming shortened V by 6 bases and J by 2 bases, and 11 bases separated the two germline ends. CDR3 length equals 12 residues. Germline CDR1 and CDR2: DFQATT and SNEGSKA (reference sequence). This CDR3 reads CSAKAGAYEQYF. DNA of the CDR3: TGCAGTGCAAAAGCGGGCGCCTACGAGCAGTACTTC.

For this clonotype: The junction and the germline gene differ at one end; a read error may be behind it. The chain employs TRBV24-1 and TRBJ2-2; D possibly corresponds to TRBD1 (6 bases). The CDR3 sequence is 15 residues long. Germline lookup yields CDR1 KGHDR and CDR2 SFDVKD. The CDR3 sequence: CATSDPGRDTGELFF. As DNA, the CDR3 is TGTGCCACCAGTGATCCAGGAAGGGACACCGGGGAGTTGTTTTTT.

Many counts were recorded for this clonotype. CDR3 DNA sequence: TGTGCCAGCGCCCGCAGGGTATTAGGCGAAGCTTTCTTT. Protein: CASARRVLGEAFF. V is TRBV28 and J is TRBJ1-1; maybe TRBD1 (5 bases). V shed 8 bases and J shed 8 bases, with 18 bases lying between them. Germline CDR1 and CDR2: MDHEN and SYDVKM. CDR3 length: 13 amino acids.

This clonotype was seen repeatedly, ten times or more. The chain uses TRBV11-2 and TRBJ2-5, with TRBD2 matching 8 bases. From germline, CDR1 is SGHAT and CDR2 FQNNGV. J lost 4 bases, V lost 1 base, and 5 bases had no gene match. The CDR3 contains 15 residues. The CDR3 loop is CASSLGGLAGETQYF. CDR3 in DNA: TGTGCCAGCAGCTTAGGAGGGCTAGCGGGAGAGACCCAGTACTTC.

This clonotype was seen a few times. The V gene is TRBV29-1, the J gene TRBJ1-4; TRBD1 matches at 9 bases. CDR1 SQVTM and CDR2 ANQGSEA come from the germline V gene. The CDR3 runs 16 residues. J gave up 3 bases and V 4 bases, and 9 bases lay outside the gene matches. The DNA for the CDR3 is TGCAGCGTTGGGGGGACAGGGTTTTCTGCTAATGAAAAACTGTTTTTT. Protein product: CSVGGTGFSANEKLFF. Supplemented by reference TRBV29-1 and TRBJ1-4, the full variable domain reads SAVISQKPSRDICQRGTSLTIQCQVDSQVTMMFWYRQQPGQSLTLIATANQGSEATYESGFVIDKFPISRPNLTFSTLTVSNMSPEDSSIYLCSVGGTGFSANEKLFFGSGTQLSVL.

This clonotype was observed at least ten times. The chain combines TRBV2 with TRBJ1-5; D ambiguous. The V and J ends lost 1 base and 2 bases respectively, with 12 bases between them. CDR3 length: 16 amino acids. Germline V gene lookup returns CDR1 SNHLY and CDR2 FYNNEI. As DNA, the CDR3 is TGTGCCAGCAGTGAAGTTCTCAGGACGGGCAATCAGCCCCAGCATTTT. This codes for CASSEVLRTGNQPQHF.

The chain recombines TRBV6-5 with TRBJ2-1; a weak D match, TRBD2 (6 bases). V was trimmed by 2 bases and J by 9 bases, leaving 17 bases between them. Germline CDR1 reads MNHEY; CDR2 reads SVGAGI. The CDR3 consists of 15 residues. CDR3: CASSYPGVTWGEQFF. The CDR3 DNA sequence: TGTGCCAGCAGTTACCCGGGAGTGACCTGGGGTGAGCAGTTCTTC.

V usage is TRBV20-1 and J usage is TRBJ2-1, with 13 bases fitting TRBD2. Trimming at V came to 4 bases and at J to 6 bases, leaving 9 bases not matched to a gene. The germline V gene has CDR1 DFQATT and CDR2 SNEGSKA (reference sequence). The CDR3 has 16 amino acids. DNA of the CDR3: TGCAGTGCTAAACTAGCGGGAGGGCCTCGAGTCAATGAGCAGTTCTTC. It encodes CSAKLAGGPRVNEQFF.

This clonotype has just a few counts. This CDR3 reads CASKSETEVTEAFF. The CDR3 region has the DNA TGTGCCAGCAAATCCGAGACGGAAGTCACTGAAGCTTTCTTT. The V gene is TRBV28, the J gene TRBJ1-1; no firm D call. V lost 7 bases, J lost 4 bases, and 16 bases lay in between. Germline loops: CDR1 MDHEN, CDR2 SYDVKM. This CDR3 is built from 14 residues.

This clonotype was seen only a few times. This chain joins TRBV15 and TRBJ1-5; no reliable D call. Germline V gene sequence: CDR1 LNHNV, CDR2 YYDKDF (reference sequence). CDR3 length equals 12 residues. V was shortened by 1 base and J by 9 bases, with 7 bases between the two germline ends. CDR3 DNA sequence: TGTGCCACCAGCAGAGTGGAGGGGCCCCAGCATTTT. Translating gives CATSRVEGPQHF.

This clonotype was detected only once. In DNA form, the CDR3 reads TGTGCCAGCAGCTATGAGGGGGCCTCCTACAATGAGCAGTTCTTC. It specifies CASSYEGASYNEQFF. The chain links TRBV7-3 to TRBJ2-1; 7 nucleotides agree with TRBD1. CDR1 SGHTA and CDR2 FQGTGA come from the germline V gene. The trim removed 4 bases at V and 0 bases at J, leaving 3 bases unmatched. This CDR3 spans 15 amino acids.

Of note for this clonotype: A much more abundant neighbour one base away suggests this may be a read error. J is TRBJ2-5 and V is TRBV2; D unresolved. The germline V gene has CDR1 SNHLY and CDR2 FYNNEI. The CDR3 contains 14 residues. CDR3 DNA sequence: TGTGCCAGCAGCTCGACCATCCCCCAAGAGACCCTGTACTTC. It is translated as CASSSTIPQETLYF.

This clonotype was seen ten or more times. V usage is TRBV3-1 and J usage is TRBJ2-1; D may be TRBD1 or TRBD2 (5 bases each). The CDR3 contains 17 residues. V dropped 4 bases and J dropped 5 bases, with 21 bases sitting between them. CDR1 is LGHDT and CDR2 is YNNKEL in the germline V gene (reference sequence). CDR3 sequence: CASSRYALLVGDNEQFF. For the CDR3, the DNA is TGTGCCAGCAGCCGCTACGCCCTACTAGTGGGGGACAATGAGCAGTTCTTC.

This clonotype has more than one count but fewer than ten. This rearrangement joins TRBV3-1 to TRBJ1-2; D is possibly TRBD1 (6 bases). V lost 6 bases and J lost 1, with 15 bases in between. The CDR3 totals 15 residues. The germline CDR1 and CDR2 sequences are LGHDT and YNNKEL (reference sequence). CDR3 in DNA: TGTGCCAGCAGTAGTGGGGGGGGCGGTAACTATGGCTACACCTTC. Its translation: CASSSGGGGNYGYTF.

This clonotype showed up many times. The CDR3 loop reads CASTPPQGTLYNEQFF. In DNA form, the CDR3 reads TGCGCCAGCACCCCCCCACAGGGGACACTTTACAATGAGCAGTTCTTC. J is TRBJ2-1 and V is TRBV5-1; 7 bases map to TRBD1. Germline CDR1 and CDR2: SGHRS and YFSETQ. This CDR3 contains 16 residues. Losses at the gene ends were 6 bases for V and 4 bases for J; bases not matched to a gene: 13.

This clonotype was seen repeatedly, ten times or more. This chain connects TRBV7-9 to TRBJ1-1; D gene uncertain. CDR3 length: 13 amino acids. Germline CDR1 is SEHNR and CDR2 is FQNEAQ (reference sequence). Trimming removed 5 bases at V and 6 bases at J, with 13 bases between. The chain's CDR3 is CASSPERVPEAFF. Written as DNA, the CDR3 is TGTGCCAGCAGCCCAGAGAGGGTACCTGAAGCTTTCTTT. The full variable domain, with the rest looked up from reference TRBV7-9 and TRBJ1-1, is DTGVSQNPRHKITKRGQNVTFRCDPISEHNRLYWYRQTLGQGPEFLTYFQNEAQLEKSRLLSDRFSAERPKGSFSTLEIQRTEQGDSAMYLCASSPERVPEAFFGQGTRLTVV.

This clonotype appeared many times. The gene calls are TRBV19 and TRBJ1-5; 7 bases fit TRBD1. The V segment lost 3 bases and the J segment 7 bases; nucleotides outside the gene matches: 15. Germline V gene sequence: CDR1 LNHDA, CDR2 SQIVND (reference sequence). CDR3 length: 17 amino acids. DNA for the CDR3: TGTGCCAGTAGTATTTATACAGGGGCAGCTTCGGGACAGCCCCAGCATTTT. Translated: CASSIYTGAASGQPQHF.